The 26 T cell receptor beta chains reported below all come from one sample, sequenced in a study of cytomegalovirus exposure and HLA in healthy donors. This PCR relied on a set of 60 Vbeta primers and 13 Jbeta primers. TCRdb's copy holds only in-frame clones and misses some; the assay was immunoSEQ multiplex PCR. This table holds 120,000 or so clones, roughly four fifths found once. Material: PBMCs. These receptors came from a man over 45 in good health and CMV-seropositive.

This chain uses TRBV5-4 with TRBJ2-7; perhaps TRBD1 as D (5 bases). V dropped 4 bases and J dropped 6 bases, with 17 bases sitting between them. The CDR3 spans 14 residues. The germline V gene has CDR1 SGHNT and CDR2 YYREEE (reference sequence). CDR3 sequence reads: CASSMGSRVGEQYF. The CDR3 DNA sequence: TGTGCCAGCAGCATGGGGTCCAGGGTGGGCGAGCAGTACTTC.

The chain recombines TRBV27 with TRBJ2-5; 14 bases match TRBD2. This CDR3 is 16 amino acids long. Trimming cost V 6 bases and J 11 bases; bases outside gene matches: 14. Germline values: CDR1 MNHEY, CDR2 SMNVEV (reference sequence). The chain's CDR3 is CASSPNGLAGGGEQYF. CDR3 coding DNA: TGTGCCAGCAGCCCGAACGGACTAGCGGGAGGCGGGGAGCAGTACTTC.

The chain has TRBV7-2 and TRBJ2-3; possible D gene TRBD2, 6 bases. Germline V gene data show CDR1 as SGHTA and CDR2 as FQGNSA. V was clipped by 6 bases and J by 5 bases, with 18 bases between them. The length of the CDR3 is 15 residues. The CDR3 DNA sequence: TGTGCCAGCAGACTAGTCCTTTCGGGGGTAGATACGCAGTATTTT. Translating it yields CASRLVLSGVDTQYF. The variable domain in full, with the rest retrieved from reference TRBV7-2 and TRBJ2-3, is GAGVSQSPSNKVTEKGKDVELRCDPISGHTALYWYRQSLGQGLEFLIYFQGNSAPDKSGLPSDRFSAERTGGSVSTLTIQRTQQEDSAVYLCASRLVLSGVDTQYFGPGTRLTVL.

The chain links TRBV19 to TRBJ1-4; D is perhaps TRBD1 (5 bases). This CDR3 is built from 14 residues. Germline V CDR1 and CDR2: LNHDA, SQIVND (reference sequence). V was shortened by 9 bases and J by 0 bases, with 11 bases between the two germline ends. The CDR3, as DNA: TGTGCCAGCTCCCAGGGAACAACTAATGAAAAACTGTTTTTT. Translation gives CASSQGTTNEKLFF.

The chain carries TRBV4-1 and TRBJ1-1; D unclear. The CDR3 runs to 15 residues. The germline CDR1 and CDR2 sequences are MGHRA and YSYEKL. Trimming shortened V by 4 bases and J by 1 base, and 13 bases separated the two germline ends. CDR3 protein: CASSPPGGGNTEAFF. The CDR3 DNA is TGCGCCAGCAGCCCTCCCGGCGGTGGGAACACTGAAGCTTTCTTT.

V and J are TRBV23-1 and TRBJ1-3; TRBD1 aligns across 8 bases. TRBV23-1 is an ORF, and what it does is uncertain. The CDR3 covers 15 residues. V was pared by 6 bases and J by 4 bases, with 8 bases of the junction left unmatched. The CDR3 nucleotides are TGCGCCAGCAGAGCCAAGTGGGACAGGGGAAACACCATATATTTT. It codes for CASRAKWDRGNTIYF.

This chain joins TRBV15 and TRBJ2-1, with 11 bases aligning to TRBD2. CDR1 and CDR2 (germline): LNHNV, YYDKDF (reference sequence). Unmatched junction bases numbered 6, after V lost 2 bases and J lost 9 bases. This CDR3 has 15 amino acids. The CDR3 is CATSRLAGGKGEQFF. The CDR3 nucleotides are TGTGCCACCAGCAGACTAGCGGGGGGCAAAGGTGAGCAGTTCTTC.

This chain connects TRBV7-9 to TRBJ2-7, with D possibly being TRBD1 (6 bases). V was shortened by 5 bases and J by 3 bases, with 23 bases between the two germline ends. CDR1 and CDR2 from the germline V gene are SEHNR and FQNEAQ (reference sequence). The CDR3 length is 17 residues. The CDR3 DNA is TGTGCCAGCAGCCCTCGGACAGAGGAGTACAGCTTCTACGAGCAGTACTTC. Protein: CASSPRTEEYSFYEQYF.

For the CDR3, the DNA is TGCGCCAGCAGTGAGCACGCTAGGGGTACGCAGTATTTT. This encodes CASSEHARGTQYF. The chain links TRBV10-1 to TRBJ2-3; perhaps TRBD1 as D (5 bases). The CDR3 contains 13 residues. The ends were cut back, 2 bases at V and 8 bases at J, with 11 bases in the middle. Germline V gene lookup returns CDR1 WNHNN and CDR2 SYGVQD (reference sequence).

The chain joins TRBV14 to TRBJ2-1, with no clear D. CDR1 and CDR2 from the germline V gene are SGHDN and FVKESK. Trimming removed 4 bases from V and 3 bases from J, with 16 bases in between. The CDR3 length is 16 residues. The CDR3 DNA reads as TGTGCCAGCAGCCTCCTCCTAGGCGGATTCTACAATGAGCAGTTCTTC. It specifies CASSLLLGGFYNEQFF.

The chain employs TRBV7-2 and TRBJ2-2, with D possibly TRBD1 on 6 matching bases. Germline V gene data show CDR1 as SGHTA and CDR2 as FQGNSA. V lost 4 bases and J 5 bases, leaving 14 bases between the germline ends. CDR3 size: 15 residues. The CDR3 sequence: CASSWKDSLTGELFF. The CDR3 nucleotides read TGTGCCAGCAGCTGGAAGGACAGCTTAACCGGGGAGCTGTTTTTT.

The V call is TRBV9, the J call TRBJ2-1; 8 positions match TRBD1. Germline CDR1 is SGDLS and CDR2 is YYNGEE. V dropped 6 bases and J dropped 1; count of bases not matched to a gene: 12. CDR3 length: 17 amino acids. In DNA, the CDR3 is TGTGCCAGCACCCTGAGGGGGCAGGGGGCGTCCTACAATGAGCAGTTCTTC. Amino acid sequence: CASTLRGQGASYNEQFF.

The gene calls are TRBV7-6 and TRBJ2-7; D perhaps matches TRBD2 (5 bases). The CDR3 consists of 12 residues. The V and J ends lost 2 bases and 5 bases respectively, with 7 bases between them. Germline V gene data show CDR1 as SGHVS and CDR2 as FNYEAQ. The CDR3 region has the DNA TGTGCCAGCAGCTTAACGGGGAACGAGCAGTACTTC. As protein: CASSLTGNEQYF.

J is TRBJ2-2 and V is TRBV7-6, with D perhaps matching TRBD2 (5 bases). The CDR3 consists of 14 residues. CDR1 SGHVS and CDR2 FNYEAQ come from the germline V gene. V shed 7 bases and J shed 7 bases, with 16 bases lying between them. In DNA form, the CDR3 reads TGTGCCAGCAACACCGGGAAGGAGGACGGGGAGCTGTTTTTT. Its translation: CASNTGKEDGELFF.

There are a few counts of this clone. The chain combines TRBV10-2 with TRBJ2-3, with D maybe TRBD2 (5 bases). Between the trimmed V and J ends, which lost 4 bases and 1 base, there was a span of 9 bases. This CDR3 is 14 amino acids long. Germline lookup yields CDR1 WSHSY and CDR2 SAAADI. CDR3 residues: CASSGGARTDTQYF. The CDR3 DNA reads TGCGCCAGCAGTGGGGGAGCCCGCACAGATACGCAGTATTTT.

The genes are TRBV7-2 and TRBJ1-6; 7 bases map to TRBD1. The CDR3 is 16 amino acids. Germline trimming cut 1 base from V and 10 bases from J; bases unmatched to any gene: 10. Germline V CDR1 and CDR2: SGHTA, FQGNSA. CDR3 residues: CASSLVGARGLSPLHF. Written as DNA, the CDR3 is TGTGCCAGCAGCTTAGTTGGGGCAAGGGGGCTGTCACCCCTCCACTTT.

The genes are TRBV5-6 and TRBJ2-7; weak D call: TRBD2 (6 bases). The V end was cut by 1 base, the J end by 7 bases, with 12 bases between. CDR3 length: 13 residues. Looked up from germline, CDR1 is SGHDT and CDR2 is YYEEEE. CDR3 sequence reads: CASSLRRAREQYF. CDR3 sequence (DNA): TGTGCCAGCAGCTTGCGGAGGGCCCGGGAGCAGTACTTC.

The gene calls are TRBV7-2 and TRBJ2-3, with 15 bases that match TRBD2. Trimming took 1 base from V and 6 from J; bases not matched to a gene: 8. The CDR3 length is 18 residues. Germline V gene lookup returns CDR1 SGHTA and CDR2 FQGNSA. The CDR3 sequence is CASSLVPGLAGGQDTQYF. The CDR3, as DNA: TGTGCCAGCAGCTTAGTCCCCGGACTAGCGGGGGGGCAGGATACGCAGTATTTT.

In DNA form, the CDR3 reads TGTGCCAGCAGTTTTCAGTCTCTCAGCTCCTACGAGCAGTACTTC. As protein: CASSFQSLSSYEQYF. The rearrangement joins TRBV28 to TRBJ2-7; D unresolved. This CDR3 has 15 residues. V lost 3 bases to trimming and J lost 0 bases, with 12 bases between them. The V gene's germline CDR1 is MDHEN and CDR2 SYDVKM.

The chain links TRBV4-1 to TRBJ1-5, with D perhaps TRBD1 (6 bases). Germline V gene lookup returns CDR1 MGHRA and CDR2 YSYEKL. Trimming took off 1 base at V and 3 bases at J, with 13 bases between the two ends. CDR3 length: 16 residues. The CDR3 loop reads CASSQGLAGVNQPQHF. The CDR3 nucleotides are TGCGCCAGCAGCCAAGGACTGGCAGGGGTCAATCAGCCCCAGCATTTT.

This chain links TRBV4-1 with TRBJ1-1; the D is unclear. The CDR3 runs 14 residues. Germline CDR1 is MGHRA and CDR2 is YSYEKL. Trimming pared 1 base from V and 4 bases from J, leaving 10 bases between. CDR3: CASSQVGEGTEAFF. CDR3 nucleotide sequence: TGCGCCAGCAGCCAAGTTGGGGAGGGCACTGAAGCTTTCTTT.

This clone appeared a single time. CDR3 DNA sequence: TGCGCCAGCAGCCCCAGCGGGATATACAATGAGCAGTTCTTC. Translated: CASSPSGIYNEQFF. This sequence joins TRBV4-1 and TRBJ2-1, with 7 bases lining up with TRBD2. The trim removed 4 bases at V and 4 bases at J, leaving 4 bases unmatched. Germline V CDR1 and CDR2: MGHRA, YSYEKL. This CDR3 contains 14 residues.

This clone was seen a handful of times. The V and J genes are TRBV5-1 and TRBJ2-3; D perhaps matches TRBD1 (6 bases). Germline V gives CDR1 SGHRS, CDR2 YFSETQ. The CDR3 is 16 amino acids. V was pared by 4 bases and J by 0 bases, with 15 bases between. In DNA form, the CDR3 reads TGCGCCAGCAGCCTGTCGGGACAAACCAGCACAGATACGCAGTATTTT. This gives the protein CASSLSGQTSTDTQYF. The full variable domain, with the rest looked up from reference TRBV5-1 and TRBJ2-3, is KAGVTQTPRYLIKTRGQQVTLSCSPISGHRSVSWYQQTPGQGLQFLFEYFSETQRNKGNFPGRFSGRQFSNSRSEMNVSTLELGDSALYLCASSLSGQTSTDTQYFGPGTRLTVL.

The chain is built from TRBV2 and TRBJ2-2; 11 bases are shared with TRBD1. With 8 bases clipped from V and 7 bases from J, the junction kept 9 bases outside the gene matches. Germline CDR1 reads SNHLY; CDR2 reads FYNNEI. This CDR3 has 15 amino acids. The DNA of the CDR3 is TGTGCCAGCGCAATCCGGGACAGGGGGGACGGGGAGCTGTTTTTT. Translated: CASAIRDRGDGELFF.

CDR3 bases: TGCGCCAGCAGCTTAAGGAGGGATACGCAGTATTTT. Protein product: CASSLRRDTQYF. The chain joins TRBV5-1 to TRBJ2-3; D perhaps matches TRBD2 (5 bases). The V gene's germline CDR1 is SGHRS and CDR2 YFSETQ. The CDR3 extends over 12 amino acids. The ends were cut back, 2 bases at V and 6 bases at J, with 7 bases in the middle.

V usage is TRBV21-1 and J usage is TRBJ2-3; the DNA was not used to check the table's D call, TRBD1. TRBV21-1 is given as a pseudogene. CDR3 length equals 16 residues. The CDR3 loop is CASRKVNRGQKDTQYF. DNA for the CDR3: TGTGCCAGCAGAAAGGTAAACAGGGGGCAGAAGGATACGCAGTATTTT.